This T cell receptor (beta chain) appears in the sequencing data of a study of blood T cell repertoires in COVID-19. The table came from immunoSEQ multiplex PCR; TCRdb's copy has only in-frame clones and leaves some out. This table holds about 98,000 clones, about four fifths found once. A few counts support this clone. Compared with germline, one end of the junction differs, possibly owing to a read error. In germline, CDR1 is SSHAT, CDR2 FNYEAQ (reference sequence). The CDR3 spans 16 residues. This chain joins TRBV7-7 and TRBJ2-7, with D maybe TRBD2 (6 bases). The receptor was derived from a man in his 70s with acute or convalescent COVID-19. Sequencing was performed on peripheral blood. For the CDR3, the DNA is TGTGCTAGCAGCCGCCTTGACGGGGGTCCCCGCTACGAGCAGTACTTC. It is translated as CASSRLDGGPRYEQYF.